Shown below are 23 T cell receptor beta chains from a single sample sequenced in a study of cytomegalovirus exposure and HLA in healthy donors. In the PCR, 60 Vbeta and 13 Jbeta primers were used. The data were produced by immunoSEQ multiplex PCR, yet TCRdb's version contains in-frame clones alone and is incomplete. The table has about 170,000 clones, 85% seen once. Source material: PBMCs. The source of these receptors is a boy between 2 and 10 years old in good health and CMV-seronegative.

The V gene is TRBV23-1, the J gene TRBJ1-6; 8 bases fit TRBD1. TRBV23-1 is an ORF, with its function uncertain. CDR3 length equals 16 residues. V was clipped by 3 bases and J by 10 bases; unmatched bases: 11. The DNA for the CDR3 is TGCGCCAGCAGTCACCTGGGCCGACAGGGGAACTCACCCCTCCACTTT. This gives the protein CASSHLGRQGNSPLHF.

This chain uses TRBV9 with TRBJ2-2; possibly TRBD2 for D (6 bases). V dropped 0 bases and J dropped 7 bases, with 10 bases sitting between them. The germline gives CDR1 SGDLS, CDR2 YYNGEE. CDR3 length: 14 residues. The CDR3 loop reads CASSVDPGVGELFF. CDR3 sequence (DNA): TGTGCCAGCAGCGTAGATCCGGGAGTCGGGGAGCTGTTTTTT. Full variable domain (missing parts from reference TRBV9 and TRBJ2-2): DSGVTQTPKHLITATGQRVTLRCSPRSGDLSVYWYQQSLDQGLQFLIQYYNGEERAKGNILERFSAQQFPDLHSELNLSSLELGDSALYFCASSVDPGVGELFFGEGSRLTVL.

The count of this clone is one. The V gene is TRBV2, the J gene TRBJ2-1; 15 nucleotides align to TRBD2. Germline V CDR1 and CDR2: SNHLY, FYNNEI. The CDR3 totals 17 residues. V was clipped by 6 bases and J by 9 bases; unmatched bases: 12. CDR3 sequence: CASRRPIGTSGRLEQFF. CDR3 nucleotides: TGTGCCAGCAGACGACCGATCGGGACTAGCGGGAGGCTTGAGCAGTTCTTC.

This chain connects TRBV5-1 to TRBJ1-1, with 8 bases lining up with TRBD1. The V and J ends lost 4 bases and 4 bases, in that order; junction bases with no gene match: 12. CDR1 SGHRS and CDR2 YFSETQ come from the germline V gene. The CDR3 runs 16 residues. The CDR3 loop reads CASSRAQGARGTEAFF. As DNA, the CDR3 is TGCGCCAGCAGCCGGGCCCAGGGGGCTCGTGGCACTGAAGCTTTCTTT.

With regard to this clone: One junction end does not reproduce the germline sequence, and a read error may be involved. CDR3 in amino acids: CARSTPGGRGYTF. CDR3 sequence (DNA): TGTGCCCGGAGTACCCCCGGGGGGCGGGGCTACACCTTC. V and J are TRBV30 and TRBJ1-2; the D gene is possibly TRBD1 (6 bases). This CDR3 contains 13 residues. Germline assignment: CDR1 GTSNPN and CDR2 SVGIG (reference sequence).

The CDR3 coding sequence is TGTGCCAGCAGTTTTTTCGGTTCCGACACAGATACGCAGTATTTT. Its translation: CASSFFGSDTDTQYF. V and J are TRBV28 and TRBJ2-3, with no clear D. Looked up from germline, CDR1 is MDHEN and CDR2 is SYDVKM. This CDR3 has 15 residues. The V and J ends lost 3 bases and 2 bases respectively, with 12 bases between them.

The chain has TRBV2 and TRBJ2-3, with 10 bases lining up with TRBD2. Germline V lookup: CDR1 SNHLY, CDR2 FYNNEI. There are 14 residues in the CDR3. V shed 8 bases, J shed 4 bases, and the junction held 6 bases outside the gene matches. The CDR3 DNA reads TGTGCCAGCGGGAGCGGGGGGGCGGCAGATACGCAGTATTTT. It translates to CASGSGGAADTQYF.

This sequence joins TRBV6-1 and TRBJ1-4; possible D gene TRBD1, 6 bases. CDR1 is MNHNS and CDR2 is SASEGT in the germline V gene. V was trimmed by 9 bases and J by 8 bases, leaving 13 bases between them. The CDR3 consists of 12 residues. The CDR3: CASLQGMEKLFF. DNA of the CDR3: TGTGCCAGTCTCCAGGGGATGGAAAAACTGTTTTTT.

The CDR3 nucleotides read TGCGCCAGCACCAAATCATTGAGCGATACGCAGTATTTT. Its translation: CASTKSLSDTQYF. V gene TRBV10-1 combines with J gene TRBJ2-3, with D uncertain. Deletions cut 7 bases from V and 6 bases from J, with 14 bases between. CDR1 and CDR2 (germline): WNHNN, SYGVQD (reference sequence). This CDR3 has 13 amino acids.

This clone appeared many times. The rearrangement joins TRBV11-2 to TRBJ1-6, with D perhaps TRBD1 (5 bases). The V and J ends lost 8 bases and 7 bases respectively, with 9 bases between them. CDR3 length: 12 amino acids. Germline CDR1 SGHAT, CDR2 FQNNGV. Here the CDR3 reads CASGPGNSPLHF. As DNA, the CDR3 is TGTGCCAGCGGTCCAGGGAATTCACCCCTCCACTTT. Full variable domain (rest looked up from reference TRBV11-2 and TRBJ1-6): EAGVAQSPRYKIIEKRQSVAFWCNPISGHATLYWYQQILGQGPKLLIQFQNNGVVDDSQLPKDRFSAERLKGVDSTLKIQPAKLEDSAVYLCASGPGNSPLHFGNGTRLTVT.

The V and J genes are TRBV18 and TRBJ1-5; D ambiguous. Deletions cut 6 bases from V and 1 base from J, with 10 bases between. The CDR3 sequence is 14 residues long. Looked up from germline, CDR1 is KGHSH and CDR2 is LQKENI. CDR3 amino acids: CASSSLVSNQPQHF. DNA of the CDR3: TGTGCCAGCTCGTCCCTCGTGAGCAATCAGCCCCAGCATTTT.

This clone was picked up one time. For the CDR3, the DNA is TGCGCCAGCAGCCCCCAAGGGGGGGGTTCTCTGAACACTGAAGCTTTCTTT. It encodes CASSPQGGGSLNTEAFF. The rearrangement uses TRBV4-1 and TRBJ1-1; the D gene is possibly TRBD1 (6 bases). Trimming shortened V by 4 bases and J by 0 bases, and 18 bases separated the two germline ends. Germline lookup yields CDR1 MGHRA and CDR2 YSYEKL. The CDR3 spans 17 residues.

This rearrangement joins TRBV6-1 to TRBJ2-7; D gene unclear. V lost 1 base and J 5 bases, leaving 9 bases between the germline ends. Germline V gene sequence: CDR1 MNHNS, CDR2 SASEGT. This CDR3 is built from 13 residues. The CDR3 region is CASSEGAENEQYF. The CDR3 region has the DNA TGTGCCAGCAGTGAAGGGGCAGAAAACGAGCAGTACTTC.

V and J are TRBV11-2 and TRBJ2-1; TRBD2 might be the D (5 bases). Trimming removed 6 bases at V and 1 base at J, with 25 bases between. The CDR3 extends over 19 amino acids. CDR1 is SGHAT and CDR2 is FQNNGV in the germline V gene. The CDR3 nucleotides read TGTGCCAGCAGATCCCTTATGAGGGAGAAGGCGAGGTCCTACAATGAGCAGTTCTTC. This sequence encodes CASRSLMREKARSYNEQFF.

This clone has just a few counts. The chain joins TRBV6-1 to TRBJ2-4; 7 bases map to TRBD2. This CDR3 has 14 amino acids. CDR1 MNHNS and CDR2 SASEGT come from the germline V gene. V was clipped by 10 bases and J by 3 bases; unmatched bases: 9. CDR3 sequence: CATQKRGLKNIQYF. The DNA for the CDR3 is TGTGCCACCCAGAAGCGGGGCCTCAAAAACATTCAGTACTTC.

The V call is TRBV7-9, the J call TRBJ1-2; D is ambiguous. V was shortened by 5 bases and J by 5 bases, with 18 bases between the two germline ends. The germline CDR1 and CDR2 sequences are SEHNR and FQNEAQ (reference sequence). The CDR3 runs 15 residues. CDR3 DNA sequence: TGTGCCAGCAGCCCCGGACTGAACCCCGTTTATGGCTACACCTTC. Its protein is CASSPGLNPVYGYTF.

CDR3 protein: CASSDGTGLDASYNEQFF. CDR3 in DNA: TGTGCCAGCAGTGATGGGACTGGGCTCGATGCCTCCTACAATGAGCAGTTCTTC. This sequence joins TRBV2 and TRBJ2-1, with a possible D match to TRBD2 (6 bases). Germline lookup yields CDR1 SNHLY and CDR2 FYNNEI. The CDR3 covers 18 residues. Trimming took off 3 bases at V and 0 bases at J, with 18 bases between the two ends. The full variable domain, its missing parts supplied by reference TRBV2 and TRBJ2-1, is EPEVTQTPSHQVTQMGQEVILRCVPISNHLYFYWYRQILGQKVEFLVSFYNNEISEKSEIFDDQFSVERPDGSNFTLKIRSTKLEDSAMYFCASSDGTGLDASYNEQFFGPGTRLTVL.

This rearrangement joins TRBV19 to TRBJ2-2; 9 bases are shared with TRBD1. Germline CDR1 and CDR2: LNHDA and SQIVND (reference sequence). This CDR3 has 15 residues. Unmatched junction bases numbered 6, after V lost 2 bases and J lost 8 bases. CDR3 DNA: TGTGCCAGTAGTATAACAGGACAGGGGACTGGGGAGCTGTTTTTT. Its protein is CASSITGQGTGELFF.

The V gene is TRBV6-1, the J gene TRBJ1-6, with D possibly TRBD1 on 5 matching bases. Trimming took off 3 bases at V and 9 bases at J, with 15 bases between the two ends. The length of the CDR3 is 15 residues. Germline V gives CDR1 MNHNS, CDR2 SASEGT. The CDR3 loop is CASSEFRTSSSPLHF. CDR3 bases: TGTGCCAGCAGTGAGTTCCGGACATCCTCTTCACCCCTCCACTTT.

This clone was counted only a few times. CDR3 sequence reads: CASSLAPGQGWEQFF. In DNA, the CDR3 is TGCGCCAGCAGCTTGGCCCCGGGACAGGGCTGGGAGCAGTTCTTC. This chain uses TRBV5-1 with TRBJ2-1; 9 nucleotides line up with TRBD1. This CDR3 region has 15 residues. Germline CDR1 and CDR2: SGHRS and YFSETQ. V dropped 0 bases and J dropped 10; count of bases not matched to a gene: 8. Variable domain in full (rest from reference TRBV5-1 and TRBJ2-1): KAGVTQTPRYLIKTRGQQVTLSCSPISGHRSVSWYQQTPGQGLQFLFEYFSETQRNKGNFPGRFSGRQFSNSRSEMNVSTLELGDSALYLCASSLAPGQGWEQFFGPGTRLTVL.

Of note for this clone: Other DNA sequences of this sample code for an identical CDR3. The chain employs TRBV7-9 and TRBJ2-1; tentatively, D is TRBD2 (5 bases). With 0 bases removed from V and 2 bases from J, the gap between germline ends came to 5 bases. Germline CDR1 and CDR2: SEHNR and FQNEAQ (reference sequence). CDR3 size: 14 residues. CDR3 loop: CASSLAGTYNEQFF. The CDR3 DNA is TGTGCCAGCAGCTTAGCCGGGACCTACAATGAGCAGTTCTTC.

The chain links TRBV28 to TRBJ2-7; TRBD1 might be the D (6 bases). CDR1 is MDHEN, CDR2 SYDVKM, per germline. V was pared by 7 bases and J by 1 base, with 20 bases between. The CDR3 spans 16 residues. The CDR3 region is CASNFRLRGSSYEQYF. CDR3 sequence (DNA): TGTGCCAGCAATTTTAGGCTGAGGGGGAGTTCCTACGAGCAGTACTTC.

This sequence joins TRBV14 and TRBJ2-1; tentatively, D is TRBD2 (6 bases). Trimming pared 1 base from V and 9 bases from J, leaving 16 bases between. The germline V gene encodes CDR1 SGHDN and CDR2 FVKESK. The CDR3 contains 15 residues. The CDR3: CASSQVLGGEGEQFF. In nucleotides, the CDR3 is TGTGCCAGCAGCCAAGTACTGGGGGGAGAGGGTGAGCAGTTCTTC.